This T cell receptor beta chain was recorded in a study of blood T cell repertoires in COVID-19 (dated by TCRdb to the early 2020s). Regarding the study in general: Samples covering the acute and convalescent phases of COVID-19 were provided by collaborators in the United States, Italy and Spain. The material from the prospective study consisted of cDNA or gDNA derived from T cells, B-cell-depleted T cells, or PBMCs. Subjects who had been exposed to COVID-19, were actively infected with it, or had recovered from it provided the deeply sampled blood TCRbeta repertoires that made up the dataset. The repertoires were released in a freely available public database intended as a resource for research on the immune response to SARS-CoV-2. Samples were obtained from the ongoing ImmuneRACE study (first 160 participants) and from 1,254 subjects provided by 6 global collaborators. The sample metadata nearly always contained a de-identified subject ID, COVID-19 status, age in years and sex. Where available, HLA class I and class II types were taken from metadata supplied by the sample provider and were not determined by assay-based typing. The investigation overall reported the following: Clinical and demographic metadata were provided uncurated, with the amount varying by source and participant.

The cysteine opens and the phenylalanine closes a CDR3 of 14 amino acids. Of the read, only the CDR3 DNA is kept; its 42 bases are in frame from base 1. CDR1 MNHEY and CDR2 SVGEGT were looked up in the germline V gene. Relative to germline, V is missing 5 bases and J is missing 11 bases, with 12 bases of the junction outside any gene match. A remark on this clone: Its antigen target is currently unknown. No base quality values were provided; no much bigger clone lies one nucleotide off.

Whole blood was collected in K2EDTA tubes by collaborating institutions according to the institutions' own protocols. For TCRbeta analysis, collaborators shipped samples as frozen whole blood, isolated PBMCs, or DNA extracted from either of those sample types. The immunoSEQ Assay, a bias-controlled multiplex PCR, was used to amplify TCRbeta CDR3 regions from genomic DNA. As for how the authors treated the data: The number of nucleated cells in each sample was estimated from the amplification of reference gene primers within the assay. Sequence reads were collapsed and filtered to measure the absolute abundance of every unique TCRbeta CDR3 rearrangement. Productive Simpson clonality was computed per sample as the square root of Simpson's diversity index over productive rearrangements. Here the immuneACCESS table is served through TCRdb, limited to in-frame sequences with V and J called. Missing clones are a known gap in these copies; in checked studies unresolved V genes cover under half, and the rest lacks a known reason. That table is the source of V, J and clone size, and D and trimming were worked out from the DNA. In all, the sample holds roughly 45,000 clones, and around 85% of those were seen once. The ten largest clones capture 5% to 7% of the sample.

Material for sequencing was peripheral blood. This sequence was found in a man in his fifties with active COVID-19. Recombination connected TRBV6-2 or TRBV6-3 to TRBJ1-5, with TRBD1 identical over 7 junction bases. The CDR3 protein: CASSPRQGGSAQHF. The DNA reads as follows: TGTGCCAGCAGTCCCAGACAGGGCGGATCGGCCCAGCATTTT.